What follows are 19 T cell receptor beta chains derived from one specimen sequenced in a study of blood T cell repertoires in COVID-19. The protocol was immunoSEQ multiplex PCR, while the TCRdb copy is restricted to in-frame clones and leaves out a portion. The sample contains more than 200,000 clones, 88% of which appear only once. The sequencing sample was made of peripheral blood. All receptors derive from a woman aged 40-49 years who had recovered from COVID-19.

The V and J genes are TRBV6-5 and TRBJ1-4; perhaps TRBD1 as D (5 bases). In germline, CDR1 is MNHEY, CDR2 SVGAGI. V lost 7 bases and J 3 bases, leaving 12 bases between the germline ends. The CDR3 consists of 14 residues. This CDR3 reads CASNTGEANEKLFF. The DNA for the CDR3 is TGTGCCAGCAACACGGGGGAAGCTAATGAAAAACTGTTTTTT.

This chain joins TRBV7-3 and TRBJ2-3; TRBD2 agrees at 12 bases. Germline V gene lookup returns CDR1 SGHTA and CDR2 FQGTGA. After removal of 2 bases from V and 8 bases from J, the junction contained 8 bases not matched to a gene. This CDR3 has 16 amino acids. The CDR3 spells CASSLVTSGSGGTQYF. Here the CDR3 DNA reads TGTGCCAGCAGCTTAGTGACTAGCGGGAGCGGGGGTACGCAGTATTTT. Variable domain in full (rest from reference TRBV7-3 and TRBJ2-3): GAGVSQTPSNKVTEKGKYVELRCDPISGHTALYWYRQSLGQGPEFLIYFQGTGAADDSGLPNDRFFAVRPEGSVSTLKIQRTERGDSAVYLCASSLVTSGSGGTQYFGPGTRLTVL.

This clone was seen a single time. V is TRBV7-2 and J is TRBJ2-1; 11 bases line up with TRBD2. Germline V lookup: CDR1 SGHTA, CDR2 FQGNSA. The CDR3 loop spans 15 amino acids. The V segment lost 5 bases and the J segment 4 bases; nucleotides outside the gene matches: 4. CDR3 amino acids: CASSRSGGAYNEQFF. CDR3 nucleotide sequence: TGTGCCAGCAGCCGTAGCGGGGGGGCGTACAATGAGCAGTTCTTC.

This clone was observed once. The chain combines TRBV5-1 with TRBJ2-2, with 11 positions matching TRBD2. The CDR3 is made up of 19 amino acids. J lost 4 bases, V lost 1 base, and 12 bases had no gene match. Germline V CDR1 and CDR2: SGHRS, YFSETQ. CDR3 nucleotide sequence: TGCGCCAGCAGCTTGTGGTTCGTGACTAGCGGGACCGGCACCGGGGAGCTGTTTTTT. Translated: CASSLWFVTSGTGTGELFF.

The J gene is TRBJ2-7, the V gene TRBV19, with D tentatively TRBD1 (5 bases). Germline lookup yields CDR1 LNHDA and CDR2 SQIVND (reference sequence). The V end was cut by 0 bases, the J end by 6 bases, with 9 bases between. The CDR3 is made up of 13 amino acids. The CDR3 region has the DNA TGTGCCAGTAGTATAGACGAAACAGGCGAGCAGTACTTC. Amino acid sequence: CASSIDETGEQYF. The whole variable domain, remainder taken from reference TRBV19 and TRBJ2-7, is DGGITQSPKYLFRKEGQNVTLSCEQNLNHDAMYWYRQDPGQGLRLIYYSQIVNDFQKGDIAEGYSVSREKKESFPLTVTSAQKNPTAFYLCASSIDETGEQYFGPGTRLTVT.

The J gene is TRBJ1-2, the V gene TRBV4-2; D ambiguous. Trimming pared 3 bases from V and 4 bases from J, leaving 21 bases between. This CDR3 is built from 17 residues. Germline CDR1 LGHNA, CDR2 YNFKEQ. This chain's CDR3 is CASSHSFFEEVGYGYTF. The CDR3, as DNA: TGTGCCAGCAGCCATTCCTTTTTCGAGGAGGTCGGCTATGGCTACACCTTC.

The J gene is TRBJ2-1, the V gene TRBV6-5, with 9 bases fitting TRBD1. Trimming took 8 bases from V and 5 from J; bases not matched to a gene: 10. The germline V gene has CDR1 MNHEY and CDR2 SVGAGI. The CDR3 is 15 amino acids. For the CDR3, the DNA is TGTGCCAGCGCCTCTGGCGGGACAGGGAACAATGAGCAGTTCTTC. This gives the protein CASASGGTGNNEQFF.

The chain joins TRBV14 to TRBJ2-3, with a possible D match to TRBD1 (6 bases). Germline V gene lookup returns CDR1 SGHDN and CDR2 FVKESK. V dropped 6 bases and J dropped 3 bases, with 10 bases sitting between them. The CDR3 consists of 13 residues. The CDR3 coding sequence is TGTGCCAGCAGGGAAACAGGGACAGATACGCAGTATTTT. Encoded protein: CASRETGTDTQYF.

The chain links TRBV7-9 to TRBJ1-6; 9 bases line up with TRBD1. CDR1 SEHNR and CDR2 FQNEAQ come from the germline V gene (reference sequence). Trimming removed 5 bases from V and 1 base from J; junction bases left unmatched: 3. This CDR3 contains 16 residues. The CDR3 nucleotides read TGTGCCAGCAGCCCAGGGACAGGGTCCTATAATTCACCCCTCCACTTT. Its translation: CASSPGTGSYNSPLHF.

This clone came up a few times. The V and J genes are TRBV5-4 and TRBJ1-2; D gene uncertain. The V end was cut by 0 bases, the J end by 3 bases, with 9 bases between. The germline V gene has CDR1 SGHNT and CDR2 YYREEE (reference sequence). The CDR3 has 14 amino acids. Written as DNA, the CDR3 is TGTGCCAGCAGCTTGGAAGTGGCTGACTATGGCTACACCTTC. This codes for CASSLEVADYGYTF.

The chain has TRBV19 and TRBJ1-6; D gene unclear. This CDR3 has 15 amino acids. In germline, CDR1 is LNHDA, CDR2 SQIVND (reference sequence). The V and J ends lost 5 bases and 8 bases respectively, with 16 bases between them. The CDR3 coding sequence is TGTGCCAGTAGTCTCCGCAGTGTGGCTTATTCACCCCTCCACTTT. Amino acid sequence: CASSLRSVAYSPLHF.

J is TRBJ2-7 and V is TRBV28; TRBD1 aligns across 8 bases. The germline CDR1 and CDR2 sequences are MDHEN and SYDVKM. J gave up 3 bases and V 5 bases, and 3 bases lay outside the gene matches. The CDR3 is 13 amino acids. The CDR3 spells CASSGDRGYEQYF. CDR3 in DNA: TGTGCCAGCAGTGGAGACAGGGGCTACGAGCAGTACTTC.

The gene calls are TRBV11-3 and TRBJ2-1; 9 positions agree with TRBD2. The CDR3 consists of 18 residues. The V segment lost 4 bases and the J segment 4 bases; nucleotides outside the gene matches: 14. The V gene's germline CDR1 is SGHNT and CDR2 YENEEA. The CDR3 DNA sequence: TGTGCCAGCAGCTACCTCTCTGCTAGCGGGATAAGGTACAATGAGCAGTTCTTC. Its translation is CASSYLSASGIRYNEQFF. Supplemented by reference TRBV11-3 and TRBJ2-1, the full variable domain reads EAGVVQSPRYKIIEKKQPVAFWCNPISGHNTLYWYLQNLGQGPELLIRYENEEAVDDSQLPKDRFSAERLKGVDSTLKIQPAELGDSAVYLCASSYLSASGIRYNEQFFGPGTRLTVL.

The chain's CDR3 is CASSPGTSIHEQYF. The CDR3 DNA is TGTGCCAGCAGTCCCGGGACTAGCATCCACGAGCAGTACTTC. The chain has TRBV6-2 or TRBV6-3 and TRBJ2-7; the match to TRBD2 covers 9 bases. The germline CDR1 and CDR2 sequences are MNHEY and SVGEGT. The CDR3 consists of 14 residues. The V gene end was trimmed by 5 bases and the J gene end by 5 bases; junction bases not matched to a gene: 7.

The chain has TRBV7-2 and TRBJ2-7; 9 bases are a match to TRBD2. After removal of 5 bases from V and 6 bases from J, the junction contained 11 bases not matched to a gene. Germline CDR1 SGHTA, CDR2 FQGNSA. The CDR3 is made up of 15 amino acids. CDR3 loop: CASSRAGGSSGEQYF. The CDR3 nucleotides read TGTGCCAGCAGCCGGGCGGGGGGGTCCTCGGGCGAGCAGTACTTC.

This clone was detected only once. The rearrangement links TRBV5-4 to TRBJ1-5; D not certain. V lost 4 bases, J lost 2 bases, and 13 bases lay in between. The germline V gene has CDR1 SGHNT and CDR2 YYREEE (reference sequence). The CDR3 contains 15 residues. CDR3 in amino acids: CASSPGRGGNQPQHF. The CDR3 nucleotides read TGTGCCAGCAGCCCCGGAAGAGGTGGCAATCAGCCCCAGCATTTT.

This clone was counted only a few times. CDR3 nucleotides: TGTGCCAGCAGCTTAGAACAGCAGAGCGGGTACGAGCAGTACTTC. Protein: CASSLEQQSGYEQYF. V usage is TRBV11-2 and J usage is TRBJ2-7, with a weak D call TRBD2 (6 bases). The germline V gene has CDR1 SGHAT and CDR2 FQNNGV. Trimming took off 0 bases at V and 4 bases at J, with 13 bases between the two ends. The CDR3 extends over 15 amino acids.

The rearrangement joins TRBV3-1 (or the pseudogene TRBV3-2) to TRBJ2-3, with 12 positions matching TRBD2. The germline V gene encodes CDR1 LGHDT and CDR2 YNNKEL (reference sequence). Trimming removed 4 bases from V and 0 bases from J; junction bases left unmatched: 8. There are 18 residues in the CDR3. The DNA for the CDR3 is TGTGCCAGCAGCCTTCGGACTAGCGGGACCTGGAGCACAGATACGCAGTATTTT. This gives the protein CASSLRTSGTWSTDTQYF.

This chain connects TRBV21-1 to TRBJ2-1; the table's D gene call, TRBD2, was not cross checked with the DNA. TRBV21-1 is an annotated pseudogene. This CDR3 has 15 amino acids. CDR3 DNA: TGTGCCAGCAGCCCTAGCGGGAGGCAAAACAATGAGCAGTTCTTC. Translated, it gives CASSPSGRQNNEQFF.